This entry is about one T cell receptor beta chain. The antigen remains undetermined. The sample originates from a study of cytomegalovirus exposure and HLA in healthy donors. Points from the study as a whole: TCR beta chains numbering about 160 were designated cytomegalovirus-associated.

With 60 Vbeta and 13 Jbeta primers, the PCR was carried out. Assay used: immunoSEQ multiplex PCR; TCRdb lists only in-frame clones, some missing. The data show 220,000 or so clones, with roughly 80% seen just once and 1.7% held by the top ten. Sequencing was done on a sample of PBMCs. This sequence originates from a man over 45 in good health and CMV-seronegative.

DNA of the CDR3: TGTGCCAGCTCGGGCAGGGGGAGGAACACTGAAGCTTTCTTT. This encodes CASSGRGRNTEAFF. This chain joins TRBV18 and TRBJ1-1; 7 nucleotides align to TRBD1. Germline assignment: CDR1 KGHSH and CDR2 LQKENI. The ends lost 6 bases at V and 1 base at J; junction bases unmatched: 5. The CDR3 extends over 14 amino acids.